The clone carrying this T cell receptor beta chain was observed at least ten times. Its antigen is undetermined. TCRdb re-derived calls from the reads in MiXCR, one entry per CDR3 protein. Of under 150,000 distinct CDR3 sequences in the sample, 20% to 30% were seen once. V lost 5 bases, J lost 3 bases, and 13 bases lay in between. The CDR3 length is 14 residues. The record originates from a study of T cell repertoires in cytomegalovirus infection. As for the study in general: In public TCR beta signatures, there were indications of both CMV infection and matching HLA type.

The chain recombines TRBV12-3 or TRBV12-4 with TRBJ1-1; D may be TRBD1 (5 bases). The receptor comes from a human donor in good health (CMV status not recorded). Some clones in this sample may be carry-over from other donors' samples. The sample was PBMCs, sequenced either directly or after in vitro stimulation (not recorded which). The CDR3 spells CASSGGGAHTEAFF. The CDR3 DNA sequence: TGTGCCAGCAGTGGGGGTGGGGCACACACTGAAGCTTTCTTT.